This TCR beta chain was recorded in a study of human T cells and chemical hapten exposure. Overall study results and limits: Significantly more large CDR3 similarity clusters were formed by expanded TCRs than by controls.

Time point here: pre-sensitization, week 0. Treatment denoted: therapeutic diphenylcyclopropenone sensitization with weekly scalp DPC. Samples of blood were obtained prior to the application of each patch test. This clonotype occurred many times. The antigen remains undetermined. CDR3 length: 15 amino acids. Germline V gene data show CDR1 as SGHVS and CDR2 as FQNEAQ. V lost 1 base and J 7 bases, leaving 13 bases between the germline ends. MiXCR was run by TCRdb on the RACE reads, yielding one entry per CDR3 protein. The profile shows fewer than 150,000 distinct CDR3 sequences, roughly 14% of them singletons.

The source of this sequence is a woman aged 18 to 35 with alopecia areata. Some clones in this sample may be carry-over from other donors' samples. J is TRBJ1-4 and V is TRBV7-8, with unresolved D. The specimen comprised whole blood, sampled in connection with sensitization to the hapten diphenylcyclopropenone (DPC). The CDR3: CASSLEYSSLEKLFF. CDR3 in DNA: TGTGCCAGCAGCTTAGAATATTCGTCCCTTGAAAAACTGTTTTTT.